A selection of T cell receptor beta chains follows, all from one sample in a study of T cells after yellow fever vaccination. TCRdb re-derived calls from the 5' RACE reads in MiXCR, one entry per CDR3 protein. Among approximately 580,000 distinct CDR3 sequences listed, about a sixth were seen once. The specimen was PBMCs, collected 5 to 6 days after the first yellow fever vaccination. The origin of the receptors is a man younger than 35 who received the YFV17D yellow fever vaccine. Each CDR3 is given with its conserved first and last residue. D genes are given only for firm matches. Rows give clone size only sometimes, using once, few, many, or a class for an expanded clone.

CDR3nt: TGTGCCAGCAGTTTAGGGGGCGCAGGGCAGTTCTTC; CDR3aa: CASSLGGAGQFF; abundance: NA; j_gene: TRBJ2-1; v_gene: TRBV12-3/TRBV12-4; d_gene: NA
CDR3nt: TGTGCCAGCAGCCCTATGACTTTAATTAGCACAGATACGCAGTATTTT; CDR3aa: CASSPMTLISTDTQYF; abundance: many; j_gene: TRBJ2-3; v_gene: TRBV6-1; d_gene: NA
CDR3nt: TGTGCCAGCAGCTTTCAGGGTCAAGATACGCAGTATTTT; CDR3aa: CASSFQGQDTQYF; abundance: NA; j_gene: TRBJ2-3; v_gene: TRBV7-9; d_gene: NA
CDR3nt: TGTGCCAGCAGCTTACTAGCGGGGGAAAGCACAGATACGCAGTATTTT; CDR3aa: CASSLLAGESTDTQYF; abundance: NA; j_gene: TRBJ2-3; v_gene: TRBV5-5; d_gene: TRBD2
CDR3nt: TGTGCCAGCAGCCAAGTAGCGGGGGGGTTCGGCGAGCAGTACTTC; CDR3aa: CASSQVAGGFGEQYF; abundance: NA; j_gene: TRBJ2-7; v_gene: TRBV3-1; d_gene: TRBD2
CDR3nt: TGCGCCAGCAGCTCGGACAAAGAAGAGACCCAGTACTTC; CDR3aa: CASSSDKEETQYF; abundance: few; j_gene: TRBJ2-5; v_gene: TRBV5-1; d_gene: NA
CDR3nt: TGTGCCAGCAGCTCGCTAGTGAGAGATGAGACCCAGTACTTC; CDR3aa: CASSSLVRDETQYF; abundance: few; j_gene: TRBJ2-5; v_gene: TRBV7-2; d_gene: NA
CDR3nt: TGCAGTGCTACCGGTTATCACTACGAGCAGTACTTC; CDR3aa: CSATGYHYEQYF; abundance: NA; j_gene: TRBJ2-7; v_gene: TRBV20-1; d_gene: NA
CDR3nt: TGTGCCAGCAGTCCGGGGATGGGGGCCAAGAGGCAGCCCCAGCATTTT; CDR3aa: CASSPGMGAKRQPQHF; abundance: many; j_gene: TRBJ1-5; v_gene: TRBV6-1; d_gene: NA
CDR3nt: TGTGCCAGCTCTTGGGAACCCATTACGCAGTATTTT; CDR3aa: CASSWEPITQYF; abundance: NA; j_gene: TRBJ2-3; v_gene: TRBV18; d_gene: NA
CDR3nt: TGCAGTGCTAGAGGACAGGGGGCGGCCTCACCCCTCCACTTT; CDR3aa: CSARGQGAASPLHF; abundance: few; j_gene: TRBJ1-6; v_gene: TRBV20-1; d_gene: TRBD1
CDR3nt: TGTGCCAGCAGGCACGGACTAGCCAACACCGGGGAGCTGTTTTTT; CDR3aa: CASRHGLANTGELFF; abundance: few; j_gene: TRBJ2-2; v_gene: TRBV4-2; d_gene: TRBD2
CDR3nt: TGCGCCAGCAGCTTGGATCGGGCGGGCAATGAGCAGTTCTTC; CDR3aa: CASSLDRAGNEQFF; abundance: NA; j_gene: TRBJ2-1; v_gene: TRBV5-1; d_gene: NA
CDR3nt: TGTGCCAGCAGTGAAACCGACTACGAGCAGTACTTC; CDR3aa: CASSETDYEQYF; abundance: NA; j_gene: TRBJ2-7; v_gene: TRBV25-1; d_gene: NA
CDR3nt: TGTGCCAGCAGTTTAACAGAGGGCTCCAATGAGCAGTTCTTC; CDR3aa: CASSLTEGSNEQFF; abundance: few; j_gene: TRBJ2-1; v_gene: TRBV27; d_gene: NA
CDR3nt: TGCGCCACCCAAGGGCAGGGGGCCTATAATTCACCCCTCCACTTT; CDR3aa: CATQGQGAYNSPLHF; abundance: NA; j_gene: TRBJ1-6; v_gene: TRBV10-3; d_gene: TRBD1
CDR3nt: TGCAGTGCTAGACTAGCGGGGAGTAGCGATACGCAGTATTTT; CDR3aa: CSARLAGSSDTQYF; abundance: few; j_gene: TRBJ2-3; v_gene: TRBV20-1; d_gene: TRBD2
CDR3nt: TGTGCCAGCAGAAAAGACGTAAGCGTGGCGGGAGGCATTCAGTACTTC; CDR3aa: CASRKDVSVAGGIQYF; abundance: many; j_gene: TRBJ2-4; v_gene: TRBV6-1; d_gene: TRBD2
CDR3nt: TGTGCCAGCAGCCCTAGGCCCCAGCGGGGCGGCTACAATGAGCAGTTCTTC; CDR3aa: CASSPRPQRGGYNEQFF; abundance: NA; j_gene: TRBJ2-1; v_gene: TRBV7-9; d_gene: TRBD2
CDR3nt: TGTGCCAGCAGGGACAGTGAAGCTTTCTTT; CDR3aa: CASRDSEAFF; abundance: NA; j_gene: TRBJ1-1; v_gene: TRBV2; d_gene: NA
CDR3nt: TGTGCCAGCTCACCATTGGACAGGGCTGGGGAGACCCAGTACTTC; CDR3aa: CASSPLDRAGETQYF; abundance: NA; j_gene: TRBJ2-5; v_gene: TRBV18; d_gene: TRBD1
CDR3nt: TGTGCCAGCTCCCCTTGGTGGACTAGAGATGAGCAGTTCTTC; CDR3aa: CASSPWWTRDEQFF; abundance: NA; j_gene: TRBJ2-1; v_gene: TRBV12-3/TRBV12-4; d_gene: TRBD2
CDR3nt: TGTGCCAGCAGCACGGACGGGGGCACAGATACGCAGTATTTT; CDR3aa: CASSTDGGTDTQYF; abundance: NA; j_gene: TRBJ2-3; v_gene: TRBV7-9; d_gene: NA
CDR3nt: TGCAGCGTACTGACAGGGAGCTATGGCTACACCTTC; CDR3aa: CSVLTGSYGYTF; abundance: few; j_gene: TRBJ1-2; v_gene: TRBV29-1; d_gene: TRBD1
CDR3nt: TGTGCCAGCAGTTGGGGGAACTACAATGAGCAGTTCTTC; CDR3aa: CASSWGNYNEQFF; abundance: few; j_gene: TRBJ2-1; v_gene: TRBV27; d_gene: NA
CDR3nt: TGCAGCGTCCTCCCTCTTTTCAAGGACCAAGAGACCCAGTACTTC; CDR3aa: CSVLPLFKDQETQYF; abundance: few; j_gene: TRBJ2-5; v_gene: TRBV29-1; d_gene: NA
CDR3nt: TGTGCCAGCAGTTTGCCCGACAGAGACTACGAGCAGTACTTC; CDR3aa: CASSLPDRDYEQYF; abundance: many; j_gene: TRBJ2-7; v_gene: TRBV12-3/TRBV12-4; d_gene: NA
CDR3nt: TGTGCCAGCGTCACATGGAGCTCTGGAAACACCATATATTTT; CDR3aa: CASVTWSSGNTIYF; abundance: NA; j_gene: TRBJ1-3; v_gene: TRBV18; d_gene: NA
CDR3nt: TGTGCCAGCAGGTCACAGGGAACAGGAGCTAGCAATCAGCCCCAGCATTTT; CDR3aa: CASRSQGTGASNQPQHF; abundance: NA; j_gene: TRBJ1-5; v_gene: TRBV6-1; d_gene: NA
CDR3nt: TGTGCCAGCAGCTTGTTGACAGTCCAAGAGACCCAGTACTTC; CDR3aa: CASSLLTVQETQYF; abundance: NA; j_gene: TRBJ2-5; v_gene: TRBV5-6; d_gene: NA
CDR3nt: TGTGCCAGCAGTTTTGGAGGACTAGCGGAGACCCAGTACTTC; CDR3aa: CASSFGGLAETQYF; abundance: few; j_gene: TRBJ2-5; v_gene: TRBV12-3/TRBV12-4; d_gene: TRBD2
CDR3nt: TGTGCCAGCTCAAAGGTTCAGGGTAGCGGGGTCTCCTACAATGAGCAGTTCTTC; CDR3aa: CASSKVQGSGVSYNEQFF; abundance: few; j_gene: TRBJ2-1; v_gene: TRBV6-1; d_gene: TRBD2
CDR3nt: TGTGCCATCAGGGGGGCAGACCCAACAGATACGCAGTATTTT; CDR3aa: CAIRGADPTDTQYF; abundance: few; j_gene: TRBJ2-3; v_gene: TRBV10-3; d_gene: NA
CDR3nt: TGTGCCAGCAGCCCCCCTACCCTTATACGGTGGGCAGATACGCAGTATTTT; CDR3aa: CASSPPTLIRWADTQYF; abundance: NA; j_gene: TRBJ2-3; v_gene: TRBV11-2; d_gene: NA
CDR3nt: TGTGCCACCTTGGGGGACAGGGGGTTCTATGGCTACACCTTC; CDR3aa: CATLGDRGFYGYTF; abundance: few; j_gene: TRBJ1-2; v_gene: TRBV10-3; d_gene: TRBD1
CDR3nt: TGTGCTAGCAGCACGACAGGGTCCCTGTACGATGAGCAGTTCTTC; CDR3aa: CASSTTGSLYDEQFF; abundance: NA; j_gene: TRBJ2-1; v_gene: TRBV7-7; d_gene: TRBD1
CDR3nt: TGCAGTGCTAGAGATGGGAGGAACACTGAAGCTTTCTTT; CDR3aa: CSARDGRNTEAFF; abundance: few; j_gene: TRBJ1-1; v_gene: TRBV20-1; d_gene: NA
CDR3nt: TGCGCCAGCAGCCAAGAGGATGCGACAGATACGCAGTATTTT; CDR3aa: CASSQEDATDTQYF; abundance: NA; j_gene: TRBJ2-3; v_gene: TRBV4-3; d_gene: NA
CDR3nt: TGTGCCATCAGTCCAGGAGGTATGAACACTGAAGCTTTCTTT; CDR3aa: CAISPGGMNTEAFF; abundance: NA; j_gene: TRBJ1-1; v_gene: TRBV10-3; d_gene: NA
CDR3nt: TGTGCCAGCAGTGAAGCGCCGGCTACGAAAGGATATGAGCAGTTCTTC; CDR3aa: CASSEAPATKGYEQFF; abundance: few; j_gene: TRBJ2-1; v_gene: TRBV6-1; d_gene: NA
CDR3nt: TGCGCCAGCAGAGCACAGGGGTCCTTTAATGAGCAGTTCTTC; CDR3aa: CASRAQGSFNEQFF; abundance: few; j_gene: TRBJ2-1; v_gene: TRBV5-1; d_gene: TRBD1
CDR3nt: TGCGCCAGCAGCTCATCCTCGACAGGGAAGAAGTACGAGCAGTACTTC; CDR3aa: CASSSSSTGKKYEQYF; abundance: few; j_gene: TRBJ2-7; v_gene: TRBV5-1; d_gene: TRBD1
CDR3nt: TGTGCCAGCAGCAGCCAGGGTTTTGCTGGAAACACCATATATTTT; CDR3aa: CASSSQGFAGNTIYF; abundance: many; j_gene: TRBJ1-3; v_gene: TRBV9; d_gene: NA
CDR3nt: TGTGCCAGCTCACCCTTTGCGGGTAGCACAGATACGCAGTATTTT; CDR3aa: CASSPFAGSTDTQYF; abundance: NA; j_gene: TRBJ2-3; v_gene: TRBV18; d_gene: NA
CDR3nt: TGTGCCAGCAGTTCCCCGGGTGGGAGGGGACTTGCTGGGGCCAACGTCCTGACTTTC; CDR3aa: CASSSPGGRGLAGANVLTF; abundance: few; j_gene: TRBJ2-6; v_gene: TRBV6-2/TRBV6-3; d_gene: TRBD2
CDR3nt: TGCAGTGCTGGCCTTCCACCCTCTAATGAAAAACTGTTTTTT; CDR3aa: CSAGLPPSNEKLFF; abundance: NA; j_gene: TRBJ1-4; v_gene: TRBV20-1; d_gene: NA
CDR3nt: TGTGCCATCAGTGAGATTTCCGGGTCGAACACCGGGGAGCTGTTTTTT; CDR3aa: CAISEISGSNTGELFF; abundance: NA; j_gene: TRBJ2-2; v_gene: TRBV10-3; d_gene: NA
CDR3nt: TGTGCCAGCAGCCAAGATTGGCCAGCGGGGCGCCCTGGAGAGACCCAGTACTTC; CDR3aa: CASSQDWPAGRPGETQYF; abundance: NA; j_gene: TRBJ2-5; v_gene: TRBV3-1; d_gene: TRBD2
CDR3nt: TGCGCCAGCAGCCAATGGGGACGGGGGAGGACCGGGGAGCTGTTTTTT; CDR3aa: CASSQWGRGRTGELFF; abundance: few; j_gene: TRBJ2-2; v_gene: TRBV4-3; d_gene: NA
CDR3nt: TGCGCCAGCAGTGAGTCGAGTGGATCACCCCTCCACTTT; CDR3aa: CASSESSGSPLHF; abundance: few; j_gene: TRBJ1-6; v_gene: TRBV10-2; d_gene: NA
CDR3nt: TGTGCCAGCAGAGCCGGGACTAGATCCGCGAGGGAGCAGTTCTTC; CDR3aa: CASRAGTRSAREQFF; abundance: NA; j_gene: TRBJ2-1; v_gene: TRBV27; d_gene: TRBD2
CDR3nt: TGTGCCAGCAGTTTTACCGGGACTAGCGGGGGGGAGGGCACCGGGGAGCTGTTTTTT; CDR3aa: CASSFTGTSGGEGTGELFF; abundance: few; j_gene: TRBJ2-2; v_gene: TRBV6-5; d_gene: TRBD2
CDR3nt: TGTGCCAGCATTTCTAGCGGGGGGTTCAAAGCCCCAGAGACCCAGTACTTC; CDR3aa: CASISSGGFKAPETQYF; abundance: few; j_gene: TRBJ2-5; v_gene: TRBV2; d_gene: TRBD2
CDR3nt: TGCGCCAGCAGCCAGGGACAGCCAACTAATGAAAAACTGTTTTTT; CDR3aa: CASSQGQPTNEKLFF; abundance: NA; j_gene: TRBJ1-4; v_gene: TRBV4-3; d_gene: TRBD1